Shown below are 2 T cell receptor beta chains from a single sample sequenced in a study of blood T cell repertoires in COVID-19. Profiled with immunoSEQ multiplex PCR; TCRdb holds only in-frame clones, not every one. The data hold nearly 350,000 clones, with more than 75% observed a single time. Sample: PBMCs or T cells enriched from blood (not recorded which). These receptors were taken from a woman in her 30s who had recovered from COVID-19.

V usage is TRBV6-6 and J usage is TRBJ2-6; maybe TRBD1 (5 bases). From germline, CDR1 is MNHNY and CDR2 SVGAGI (reference sequence). Trimming took 5 bases from V and 2 from J, leaving 10 bases between them. The CDR3 sequence is 15 residues long. The CDR3 reads CASSLGATGANVLTF. CDR3 nucleotides: TGTGCCAGCAGTCTTGGGGCGACTGGGGCCAACGTCCTGACTTTC.

In DNA form, the CDR3 reads TGTGCCAGCATCGCGGGACAGGGGACCACTGAAGCTTTCTTT. This sequence encodes CASIAGQGTTEAFF. This chain uses TRBV28 with TRBJ1-1, with TRBD1 matching over 10 bases. The CDR3 extends over 14 amino acids. The ends lost 7 bases at V and 4 bases at J; junction bases unmatched: 6. The germline gives CDR1 MDHEN, CDR2 SYDVKM. Full variable domain (remainder filled in from reference TRBV28 and TRBJ1-1): DVKVTQSSRYLVKRTGEKVFLECVQDMDHENMFWYRQDPGLGLRLIYFSYDVKMKEKGDIPEGYSVSREKKERFSLILESASTNQTSMYLCASIAGQGTTEAFFGQGTRLTVV.